The 24 T cell receptor beta chains below all came from one sample that was sequenced in a study of T-cell reconstitution after alpha-beta-depleted transplantation in children. The TCRbeta library incorporated unique molecular identifiers. Via MiXCR, TCRdb re-called the PCR reads, giving one row per CDR3 protein. The sample shows about 240,000 distinct CDR3 sequences, under 30% of them seen only once. The source material was PBMCs, sampled before TCRalphabeta/CD19-depleted stem cell transplant. The receptors were sampled from a girl aged 2-15 years with Fanconi anemia, due to receive a stem cell transplant.

This clonotype came up a few times. The chain recombines TRBV7-2 with TRBJ2-3; D gene unclear. V lost 5 bases and J lost 3, with 12 bases in between. The CDR3 extends over 14 amino acids. From germline, CDR1 is SGHTA and CDR2 FQGNSA. The CDR3 region has the DNA TGTGCCAGCAGCCATGACTGGGGAACAGATACGCAGTATTTT. This encodes CASSHDWGTDTQYF. The full variable domain, completed using reference TRBV7-2 and TRBJ2-3, is GAGVSQSPSNKVTEKGKDVELRCDPISGHTALYWYRQSLGQGLEFLIYFQGNSAPDKSGLPSDRFSAERTGGSVSTLTIQRTQQEDSAVYLCASSHDWGTDTQYFGPGTRLTVL.

This clonotype has at least ten counts. This sequence joins TRBV29-1 and TRBJ2-2; 10 bases match TRBD1. Germline values: CDR1 SQVTM, CDR2 ANQGSEA. Trimming removed 6 bases from V and 5 bases from J; junction bases left unmatched: 9. CDR3 length equals 15 residues. CDR3 DNA: TGCAGCGTAGTCCGGGACAGGGGAAGGACCGGGGAGCTGTTTTTT. As protein: CSVVRDRGRTGELFF.

Many counts were recorded for this clonotype. The gene calls are TRBV28 and TRBJ2-3, with TRBD2 matching 8 bases. CDR3 size: 17 residues. The V and J ends lost 2 bases and 0 bases, in that order; junction bases with no gene match: 7. Germline CDR1 and CDR2: MDHEN and SYDVKM. The CDR3 nucleotides are TGTGCCAGCAGTTTAATCGTGGCTAGCGGGAGCACAGATACGCAGTATTTT. Amino acids: CASSLIVASGSTDTQYF. The whole variable domain, remainder taken from reference TRBV28 and TRBJ2-3, is DVKVTQSSRYLVKRTGEKVFLECVQDMDHENMFWYRQDPGLGLRLIYFSYDVKMKEKGDIPEGYSVSREKKERFSLILESASTNQTSMYLCASSLIVASGSTDTQYFGPGTRLTVL.

The chain couples TRBV18 to TRBJ1-4, with TRBD1 matching 8 bases. Germline V gene data show CDR1 as KGHSH and CDR2 as LQKENI. CDR3 length equals 15 residues. V lost 0 bases, J lost 3 bases, and 0 bases stayed unmatched. As DNA, the CDR3 is TGTGCCAGCTCACCACCGGGACAGGCTAATGAAAAACTGTTTTTT. Translated, it gives CASSPPGQANEKLFF.

This clonotype showed up many times. This chain uses TRBV29-1 with TRBJ2-2, with 10 bases that match TRBD2. With V trimmed by 6 bases and J by 2 bases, 6 bases remained unmatched. CDR1 is SQVTM and CDR2 is ANQGSEA in the germline V gene. CDR3 size: 15 residues. CDR3 nucleotides: TGCAGCGTGGCCGGACTAGCGGATAACACCGGGGAGCTGTTTTTT. Translated, it gives CSVAGLADNTGELFF.

This rearrangement joins TRBV7-2 to TRBJ2-1; a possible D gene is TRBD2 (6 bases). In germline, CDR1 is SGHTA, CDR2 FQGNSA. Trimming pared 5 bases from V and 3 bases from J, leaving 17 bases between. The CDR3 has 16 amino acids. CDR3 bases: TGTGCCAGCAGCGCATCCTGGGGGGAGCTCTACAATGAGCAGTTCTTC. Amino acids: CASSASWGELYNEQFF. The variable domain in full, completed from reference TRBV7-2 and TRBJ2-1, reads GAGVSQSPSNKVTEKGKDVELRCDPISGHTALYWYRQSLGQGLEFLIYFQGNSAPDKSGLPSDRFSAERTGGSVSTLTIQRTQQEDSAVYLCASSASWGELYNEQFFGPGTRLTVL.

The chain is built from TRBV20-1 and TRBJ2-1; D is perhaps TRBD2 (5 bases). CDR1 DFQATT and CDR2 SNEGSKA come from the germline V gene (reference sequence). The CDR3 extends over 16 amino acids. With 0 bases removed from V and 0 bases from J, the gap between germline ends came to 12 bases. CDR3 bases: TGCAGTGCTAGAGATATCAGCGGCAGCTCCTACAATGAGCAGTTCTTC. This codes for CSARDISGSSYNEQFF.

The chain employs TRBV15 and TRBJ2-2, with a possible D match to TRBD1 (6 bases). Germline CDR1 and CDR2: LNHNV and YYDKDF (reference sequence). V lost 3 bases and J 2 bases, leaving 10 bases between the germline ends. The CDR3 is made up of 15 amino acids. In DNA form, the CDR3 reads TGTGCCACCAGCAGGACCAGGGGAAACACCGGGGAGCTGTTTTTT. It encodes CATSRTRGNTGELFF.

This clonotype was detected many times. This chain uses TRBV20-1 with TRBJ2-3, with TRBD2 as a possible D gene (5 bases). The CDR3 extends over 11 amino acids. Germline V gives CDR1 DFQATT, CDR2 SNEGSKA (reference sequence). Trimming pared 6 bases from V and 6 bases from J, leaving 10 bases between. CDR3 sequence: CSAQRGDTQYF. CDR3 DNA sequence: TGCAGTGCACAGCGAGGGGATACGCAGTATTTT.

The rearrangement joins TRBV9 to TRBJ2-7, with D possibly matching TRBD2 (5 bases). The V gene's germline CDR1 is SGDLS and CDR2 YYNGEE. V was pared by 0 bases and J by 6 bases, with 10 bases between. The CDR3 has 13 residues. The CDR3 DNA is TGTGCCAGCAGCGTAGGAGTAGCGACCGAGCAGTACTTC. Translation: CASSVGVATEQYF.

This clonotype was detected many times. V gene TRBV24-1 combines with J gene TRBJ2-1, with 10 bases identical to TRBD2. V lost 1 base, J lost 8 bases, and 4 bases stayed unmatched. Germline-derived CDR1 and CDR2 are KGHDR and SFDVKD. This CDR3 has 15 amino acids. In DNA, the CDR3 is TGTGCCACCAGTGATTTAGCGGGGGGGCCATATGAGCAGTTCTTC. Its translation: CATSDLAGGPYEQFF.

The chain couples TRBV11-1 to TRBJ2-3; D is perhaps TRBD2 (5 bases). The CDR3 totals 16 residues. V was shortened by 1 base and J by 3 bases, with 14 bases between the two germline ends. Germline values: CDR1 SGHAT, CDR2 FQDESV (reference sequence). The CDR3 DNA reads as TGTGCCAGCAGCTTAGATAGCCGGACTTGGACAGATACGCAGTATTTT. This translates into CASSLDSRTWTDTQYF.

The rearrangement joins TRBV6-1 to TRBJ2-7; D possibly corresponds to TRBD1 (6 bases). Trimming shortened V by 8 bases and J by 3 bases, and 14 bases separated the two germline ends. Germline-derived CDR1 and CDR2 are MNHNS and SASEGT. The CDR3 length is 13 residues. CDR3: CASSTGQLYEQYF. The CDR3 DNA reads as TGTGCCAGCTCGACAGGCCAACTCTACGAGCAGTACTTC.

In this sample, this clonotype turned up many times. The chain carries TRBV5-1 and TRBJ2-5, with D hard to call. V lost 8 bases to trimming and J lost 5 bases, with 16 bases between them. Per the germline V gene, CDR1 is SGHRS and CDR2 is YFSETQ. CDR3 length: 13 amino acids. The chain's CDR3 is CASYAVGRETQYF. The CDR3 nucleotides read TGCGCCAGTTACGCCGTCGGGCGGGAGACCCAGTACTTC. Full variable domain (outside the CDR3, taken from reference TRBV5-1 and TRBJ2-5): KAGVTQTPRYLIKTRGQQVTLSCSPISGHRSVSWYQQTPGQGLQFLFEYFSETQRNKGNFPGRFSGRQFSNSRSEMNVSTLELGDSALYLCASYAVGRETQYFGPGTRLLVL.

The chain has TRBV25-1 and TRBJ2-3; D remains ambiguous. This CDR3 is built from 14 residues. From germline, CDR1 is MGHDK and CDR2 SYGVNS. The ends were cut back, 1 base at V and 6 bases at J, with 11 bases in the middle. The CDR3, as DNA: TGTGCCAGCAGTGAATCGGCCTCCCTCGATACGCAGTATTTT. Protein: CASSESASLDTQYF.

In its sample, this clonotype was seen many times. The chain joins TRBV29-1 to TRBJ2-3; 9 bases agree with TRBD1. The CDR3 sequence is 14 residues long. Unmatched junction bases numbered 10, after V lost 4 bases and J lost 8 bases. From germline, CDR1 is SQVTM and CDR2 ANQGSEA. The CDR3 DNA follows: TGCAGCGTTGTTGTGACAGGGGGAAGGGGTACGCAGTATTTT. The encoded protein is CSVVVTGGRGTQYF.

This clonotype was seen at least ten times. This chain uses TRBV6-1 with TRBJ2-6; D is unresolved. CDR3 length equals 14 residues. Germline-derived CDR1 and CDR2 are MNHNS and SASEGT. With 4 bases removed from V and 1 base from J, the gap between germline ends came to 5 bases. The CDR3 loop is CASSVDSGANVLTF. CDR3 DNA: TGTGCCAGCAGTGTGGATTCTGGGGCCAACGTCCTGACTTTC.

This clonotype was counted ten times or more. The rearrangement links TRBV5-8 to TRBJ2-7; 8 bases align to TRBD1. Germline CDR1 reads SGHTS; CDR2 reads YDEGEE. With 3 bases clipped from V and 9 bases from J, the junction kept 8 bases outside the gene matches. The CDR3 loop spans 13 amino acids. The CDR3 DNA follows: TGTGCCAGCAGCTACCTGACAGGGGCCGTGCAGTACTTC. This codes for CASSYLTGAVQYF. The complete variable domain, with remaining parts taken from reference TRBV5-8 and TRBJ2-7, reads EAGVTQSPTHLIKTRGQQATLRCSPISGHTSVYWYQQALGLGLQFLLWYDEGEERNRGNFPPRFSGRQFPNYSSELNVNALELEDSALYLCASSYLTGAVQYFGPGTRLTVT.

This clonotype was found many times. The chain uses TRBV7-8 and TRBJ2-5; 12 nucleotides match TRBD2. Germline values: CDR1 SGHVS, CDR2 FQNEAQ. V shed 0 bases, J shed 4 bases, and the junction held 15 bases outside the gene matches. This CDR3 is built from 20 residues. The CDR3 region has the DNA TGTGCCAGCAGCTTAGCGCCAGGGGGCCCTAGCGGGAGGGCATTAGAGACCCAGTACTTC. Translating it yields CASSLAPGGPSGRALETQYF.

This clonotype was seen a handful of times. The CDR3 region is CSATKTGEDSYEQYF. CDR3 in DNA: TGCAGTGCCACAAAGACAGGAGAGGATTCCTACGAGCAGTACTTC. The chain uses TRBV20-1 and TRBJ2-7; possible D gene TRBD1, 6 bases. V lost 6 bases, J lost 1 base, and 19 bases lay in between. The CDR3 is made up of 15 amino acids. Germline-derived CDR1 and CDR2 are DFQATT and SNEGSKA (reference sequence).

This clonotype was picked up one time. CDR3 coding DNA: TGTGCCAGCAGCTTAGGACTAGCGGGAGAGTCCTACGAGCAGTACTTC. This codes for CASSLGLAGESYEQYF. The chain carries TRBV7-6 and TRBJ2-7, with TRBD2 identical over 12 bases. After removal of 1 base from V and 1 base from J, the junction contained 2 bases not matched to a gene. The CDR3 totals 16 residues. Germline V lookup: CDR1 SGHVS, CDR2 FNYEAQ. Full variable domain (missing parts from reference TRBV7-6 and TRBJ2-7): GAGVSQSPRYKVTKRGQDVALRCDPISGHVSLYWYRQALGQGPEFLTYFNYEAQQDKSGLPNDRFSAERPEGSISTLTIQRTEQRDSAMYRCASSLGLAGESYEQYFGPGTRLTVT.

There are many counts of this clonotype. This sequence joins TRBV5-5 and TRBJ2-7; D remains ambiguous. Trimming stripped 0 bases from V and 2 bases from J, with 9 bases between. CDR3 length equals 14 residues. CDR1 is SGHKS and CDR2 is YYEKEE in the germline V gene (reference sequence). CDR3 in DNA: TGTGCCAGCAGCTTGGAGTCGGCAACCTACGAGCAGTACTTC. This gives the protein CASSLESATYEQYF.

The rearrangement joins TRBV5-1 to TRBJ2-7, with D perhaps matching TRBD1 (6 bases). This CDR3 is 14 amino acids long. Deletions cut 4 bases from V and 7 bases from J, with 18 bases between. Germline-derived CDR1 and CDR2 are SGHRS and YFSETQ. CDR3 sequence (DNA): TGCGCCAGCAGCCCCTTTTTGGACAGAGGGGAGCAGTACTTC. Protein product: CASSPFLDRGEQYF.

The V gene is TRBV2, the J gene TRBJ1-2; perhaps TRBD1 as D (5 bases). The CDR3 contains 13 residues. V lost 5 bases, J lost 0 bases, and 7 bases lay in between. In germline, CDR1 is SNHLY, CDR2 FYNNEI. CDR3: CASSNRTNYGYTF. The DNA of the CDR3 is TGTGCCAGCAGTAACAGGACTAACTATGGCTACACCTTC.